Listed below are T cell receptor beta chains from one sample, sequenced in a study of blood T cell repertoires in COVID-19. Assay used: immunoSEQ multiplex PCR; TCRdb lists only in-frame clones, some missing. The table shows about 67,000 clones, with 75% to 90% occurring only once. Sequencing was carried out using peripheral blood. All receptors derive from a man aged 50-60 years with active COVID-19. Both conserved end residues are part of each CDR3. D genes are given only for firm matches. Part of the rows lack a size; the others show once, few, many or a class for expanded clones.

cdr3_aa: CASSQETRNEQFF
cdr3_nt: TGCGCCAGCAGCCAAGAAACACGCAATGAGCAGTTCTTC
j_call: TRBJ2-1
clone_size: .
d_call: .
v_call: TRBV4-3

cdr3_aa: CASSLSGRYGEQFF
cdr3_nt: TGTGCCAGCAGCTTGAGCGGGAGGTACGGTGAGCAGTTCTTC
j_call: TRBJ2-1
clone_size: once
d_call: TRBD2
v_call: TRBV5-8

cdr3_aa: CASSLDSGRGTGELFF
cdr3_nt: TGCGCCAGCAGCTTGGATAGCGGGAGAGGGACCGGGGAGCTGTTTTTT
j_call: TRBJ2-2
clone_size: .
d_call: TRBD2
v_call: TRBV5-1

cdr3_aa: CASSNRDSSYNEQFF
cdr3_nt: TGTGCCAGCAGTAACCGGGACAGCTCCTACAATGAGCAGTTCTTC
j_call: TRBJ2-1
clone_size: .
d_call: TRBD1
v_call: TRBV11-2

cdr3_aa: CASSIAWRSSYNEQFF
cdr3_nt: TGTGCCAGTAGTATTGCTTGGAGGAGCTCCTACAATGAGCAGTTCTTC
j_call: TRBJ2-1
clone_size: .
d_call: .
v_call: TRBV19

cdr3_aa: CASSRAGETEAFF
cdr3_nt: TGCGCCAGCAGTAGAGCAGGGGAGACTGAAGCTTTCTTT
j_call: TRBJ1-1
clone_size: .
d_call: .
v_call: TRBV10-1

cdr3_aa: CASSFGGTSQTQYF
cdr3_nt: TGTGCCAGCAGCTTCGGCGGGACTAGCCAGACCCAGTACTTC
j_call: TRBJ2-5
clone_size: .
d_call: TRBD2
v_call: TRBV5-4

cdr3_aa: CASRETGSPNEQFF
cdr3_nt: TGTGCCAGCCGGGAAACAGGGAGTCCGAATGAGCAGTTCTTC
j_call: TRBJ2-1
clone_size: once
d_call: .
v_call: TRBV28

cdr3_aa: CASSFTGGEHEKLFF
cdr3_nt: TGTGCCAGCAGTTTCACAGGGGGCGAGCATGAAAAACTGTTTTTT
j_call: TRBJ1-4
clone_size: .
d_call: TRBD1
v_call: TRBV28

cdr3_aa: CATSGKRVGHYKGSSYNEQFF
cdr3_nt: TGTGCCACCAGTGGGAAGCGCGTGGGACACTATAAGGGTAGCTCCTACAATGAGCAGTTCTTC
j_call: TRBJ2-1
clone_size: .
d_call: .
v_call: TRBV24-1

cdr3_aa: CASSSGQGGNQPQHF
cdr3_nt: TGTGCCAGCAGTTCCGGACAGGGTGGCAATCAGCCCCAGCATTTT
j_call: TRBJ1-5
clone_size: .
d_call: TRBD1
v_call: TRBV2

cdr3_aa: CASSQDKAVYNEQFF
cdr3_nt: TGTGCCAGCAGCCAAGATAAGGCGGTTTACAATGAGCAGTTCTTC
j_call: TRBJ2-1
clone_size: .
d_call: .
v_call: TRBV4-2

cdr3_aa: CASSLSGQGVSNYGYTF
cdr3_nt: TGTGCCAGCAGCTTGTCCGGACAGGGGGTTTCTAACTATGGCTACACCTTC
j_call: TRBJ1-2
clone_size: .
d_call: TRBD1
v_call: TRBV5-5

cdr3_aa: CASSYSVLAYEQYF
cdr3_nt: TGTGCCAGCAGTTACTCGGTACTAGCCTACGAGCAGTACTTC
j_call: TRBJ2-7
clone_size: .
d_call: .
v_call: TRBV6-6

cdr3_aa: CASSLQTGYYGYTF
cdr3_nt: TGTGCCAGCAGTCTCCAAACAGGGTACTATGGCTACACCTTC
j_call: TRBJ1-2
clone_size: .
d_call: .
v_call: TRBV5-8

cdr3_aa: CASIPSGGFNYGYTF
cdr3_nt: TGTGCCAGCATCCCTTCAGGAGGGTTTAACTATGGCTACACCTTC
j_call: TRBJ1-2
clone_size: .
d_call: .
v_call: TRBV6-5

cdr3_aa: CASRANRPQTGDYGYTF
cdr3_nt: TGTGCCAGCAGAGCTAACCGACCCCAGACAGGGGACTATGGCTACACCTTC
j_call: TRBJ1-2
clone_size: .
d_call: TRBD1
v_call: TRBV6-4

cdr3_aa: CASSLKGNYGYTF
cdr3_nt: TGTGCCAGCAGTTTAAAGGGGAACTATGGCTACACCTTC
j_call: TRBJ1-2
clone_size: .
d_call: .
v_call: TRBV28

cdr3_aa: CASSLLHSSYEQYF
cdr3_nt: TGTGCCAGCAGCTTACTCCATAGTTCCTACGAGCAGTACTTC
j_call: TRBJ2-7
clone_size: .
d_call: .
v_call: TRBV7-9

cdr3_aa: CASSQGAAILGLQFF
cdr3_nt: TGTGCCAGCAGCCAAGGTGCGGCTATATTGGGTTTACAGTTCTTC
j_call: TRBJ2-1
clone_size: .
d_call: .
v_call: TRBV7-2

cdr3_aa: CASSQDGTGYSGNTIYF
cdr3_nt: TGCGCCAGCAGCCAAGACGGGACAGGGTACTCTGGAAACACCATATATTTT
j_call: TRBJ1-3
clone_size: .
d_call: TRBD1
v_call: TRBV4-1

cdr3_aa: CASSLDVTNNEKLFF
cdr3_nt: TGTGCCAGCAGTCTAGACGTAACCAATAATGAAAAACTGTTTTTT
j_call: TRBJ1-4
clone_size: .
d_call: .
v_call: TRBV2

cdr3_aa: CASSFLGKRASGQPQHF
cdr3_nt: TGTGCCAGCAGTTTCCTCGGTAAGAGGGCCTCGGGTCAGCCCCAGCATTTT
j_call: TRBJ1-5
clone_size: .
d_call: .
v_call: TRBV28

cdr3_aa: CASSFSFGGYTF
cdr3_nt: TGTGCCAGTAGTTTTAGCTTCGGTGGCTACACCTTC
j_call: TRBJ1-2
clone_size: .
d_call: .
v_call: TRBV12-3/TRBV12-4

cdr3_aa: CASSQQLAGEQFF
cdr3_nt: TGTGCCAGCAGCCAGCAGCTAGCGGGAGAACAGTTCTTC
j_call: TRBJ2-1
clone_size: .
d_call: TRBD2
v_call: TRBV3-1/TRBV3-2

cdr3_aa: CASSLTTSTDTQYF
cdr3_nt: TGTGCCAGCAGCTTAACGACAAGCACAGATACGCAGTATTTT
j_call: TRBJ2-3
clone_size: once
d_call: .
v_call: TRBV7-3

cdr3_aa: CASSLDRVGKNIQYF
cdr3_nt: TGTGCCAGCAGCTTAGATCGGGTTGGCAAAAACATTCAGTACTTC
j_call: TRBJ2-4
clone_size: .
d_call: .
v_call: TRBV7-2

cdr3_aa: CASSSTSGNEQFF
cdr3_nt: TGTGCCAGCAGCTCGACTAGCGGGAATGAGCAGTTCTTC
j_call: TRBJ2-1
clone_size: .
d_call: TRBD2
v_call: TRBV7-3

cdr3_aa: CASSQMRQSPTYEQYF
cdr3_nt: TGTGCCAGCAGCCAGATGCGACAGAGTCCTACCTACGAGCAGTACTTC
j_call: TRBJ2-7
clone_size: .
d_call: .
v_call: TRBV14

cdr3_aa: CASSGQGSTDTQYF
cdr3_nt: TGTGCCAGCAGCGGGCAGGGGAGCACAGATACGCAGTATTTT
j_call: TRBJ2-3
clone_size: .
d_call: .
v_call: TRBV7-9

cdr3_aa: CASSQELLLKSYNEQFF
cdr3_nt: TGTGCCAGCAGCCAAGAACTGCTCCTTAAGTCCTACAATGAGCAGTTCTTC
j_call: TRBJ2-1
clone_size: .
d_call: .
v_call: TRBV4-2

cdr3_aa: CASRTSRPNNEQFF
cdr3_nt: TGTGCCAGCAGAACTAGCCGGCCTAACAATGAGCAGTTCTTC
j_call: TRBJ2-1
clone_size: .
d_call: .
v_call: TRBV28

cdr3_aa: CASGGTSGSGSEQFF
cdr3_nt: TGCGCCAGCGGGGGGACTAGCGGGAGCGGGAGTGAGCAGTTCTTC
j_call: TRBJ2-1
clone_size: .
d_call: TRBD2
v_call: TRBV5-1

cdr3_aa: CAISETGTYTEAFF
cdr3_nt: TGTGCCATCAGTGAAACAGGGACATACACTGAAGCTTTCTTT
j_call: TRBJ1-1
clone_size: .
d_call: .
v_call: TRBV10-3

cdr3_aa: CASSDTDRVHGNGNEQFF
cdr3_nt: TGTGCCAGCAGTGATACTGACAGGGTTCACGGAAATGGCAATGAGCAGTTCTTC
j_call: TRBJ2-1
clone_size: .
d_call: TRBD1
v_call: TRBV25-1

cdr3_aa: CASSGMGAQPQHF
cdr3_nt: TGTGCCAGCAGCGGAATGGGGGCTCAGCCCCAGCATTTT
j_call: TRBJ1-5
clone_size: few
d_call: .
v_call: TRBV2

cdr3_aa: CASSLDLRGNREQYF
cdr3_nt: TGTGCCAGCAGCTTGGATCTTAGAGGGAATCGCGAGCAGTACTTC
j_call: TRBJ2-7
clone_size: .
d_call: .
v_call: TRBV5-5

cdr3_aa: CASSTGQGTLEKLFF
cdr3_nt: TGCGCCAGCAGCACCGGACAGGGCACCCTCGAAAAACTGTTTTTT
j_call: TRBJ1-4
clone_size: .
d_call: TRBD1
v_call: TRBV5-1

cdr3_aa: CASSLDSAYNEQFF
cdr3_nt: TGTGCCAGCAGCTTAGACAGTGCCTACAATGAGCAGTTCTTC
j_call: TRBJ2-1
clone_size: .
d_call: .
v_call: TRBV11-2

cdr3_aa: CASSLGLRGELFF
cdr3_nt: TGTGCCAGCAGCTTAGGTCTTCGCGGGGAGCTGTTTTTT
j_call: TRBJ2-2
clone_size: .
d_call: .
v_call: TRBV11-2

cdr3_aa: CASSRTGPISGANVLTF
cdr3_nt: TGTGCCAGCAGCCGAACAGGTCCGATCTCTGGGGCCAACGTCCTGACTTTC
j_call: TRBJ2-6
clone_size: .
d_call: .
v_call: TRBV7-9

cdr3_aa: CASSLPGEAFF
cdr3_nt: TGTGCCAGCAGTTTGCCAGGTGAAGCTTTCTTT
j_call: TRBJ1-1
clone_size: .
d_call: .
v_call: TRBV12-3/TRBV12-4

cdr3_aa: CASSGGQGVVDTQYF
cdr3_nt: TGCGCCAGCAGCGGAGGACAGGGCGTGGTCGATACGCAGTATTTT
j_call: TRBJ2-3
clone_size: .
d_call: TRBD1
v_call: TRBV5-1

cdr3_aa: CASSLFRGTGNTIYF
cdr3_nt: TGTGCCAGTAGTCTCTTCAGGGGGACTGGAAACACCATATATTTT
j_call: TRBJ1-3
clone_size: .
d_call: TRBD1
v_call: TRBV19

cdr3_aa: CASRTEAADTQYF
cdr3_nt: TGTGCCAGCAGGACGGAGGCGGCAGATACGCAGTATTTT
j_call: TRBJ2-3
clone_size: .
d_call: .
v_call: TRBV6-6

cdr3_aa: CASSLAVGGNTEAFF
cdr3_nt: TGTGCCAGCAGCTTAGCGGTAGGGGGGAACACTGAAGCTTTCTTT
j_call: TRBJ1-1
clone_size: .
d_call: .
v_call: TRBV7-9

cdr3_aa: CASSLSGQGAHEQYF
cdr3_nt: TGTGCCAGCAGTTTATCCGGACAGGGTGCGCACGAGCAGTACTTC
j_call: TRBJ2-7
clone_size: .
d_call: TRBD1
v_call: TRBV28

cdr3_aa: CASSRGGAGVTGELFF
cdr3_nt: TGTGCCAGCAGTAGAGGCGGGGCGGGAGTGACCGGGGAGCTGTTTTTT
j_call: TRBJ2-2
clone_size: .
d_call: TRBD2
v_call: TRBV7-3

cdr3_aa: CASQLSRDRGSPLHF
cdr3_nt: TGTGCCAGCCAGTTGTCCCGGGACAGGGGGTCACCCCTCCACTTT
j_call: TRBJ1-6
clone_size: .
d_call: TRBD1
v_call: TRBV2

cdr3_aa: CASKMGQGAGEQYF
cdr3_nt: TGTGCCAGCAAGATGGGACAGGGGGCGGGCGAGCAGTACTTC
j_call: TRBJ2-7
clone_size: .
d_call: TRBD1
v_call: TRBV9

cdr3_aa: CASSRTGIQNEQFF
cdr3_nt: TGTGCCAGCAGTAGGACAGGGATTCAGAATGAGCAGTTCTTC
j_call: TRBJ2-1
clone_size: once
d_call: TRBD1
v_call: TRBV3-1/TRBV3-2

cdr3_aa: CASSPRPGTGGLNQYF
cdr3_nt: TGTGCCAGTAGTCCCCGCCCCGGGACAGGGGGATTAAACCAGTACTTC
j_call: TRBJ2-7
clone_size: .
d_call: TRBD1
v_call: TRBV19

cdr3_aa: CASSRSGRKETQYF
cdr3_nt: TGTGCCAGCAGCCGTAGCGGGAGAAAAGAGACCCAGTACTTC
j_call: TRBJ2-5
clone_size: .
d_call: TRBD2
v_call: TRBV7-2

cdr3_aa: CATQRPAREGNEQFF
cdr3_nt: TGTGCCACCCAAAGGCCCGCAAGGGAGGGCAATGAGCAGTTCTTC
j_call: TRBJ2-1
clone_size: .
d_call: TRBD2
v_call: TRBV15

cdr3_aa: CASVTSRATGALSGYTF
cdr3_nt: TGTGCCAGCGTAACATCCCGAGCAACAGGAGCACTCAGTGGCTACACCTTC
j_call: TRBJ1-2
clone_size: once
d_call: .
v_call: TRBV28

cdr3_aa: CASSPRAGGGSDEQYF
cdr3_nt: TGTGCCAGCTCACCACGTGCGGGTGGTGGGTCCGACGAGCAGTACTTC
j_call: TRBJ2-7
clone_size: once
d_call: .
v_call: TRBV18

cdr3_aa: CASSQNPSGLAGGTGELFF
cdr3_nt: TGTGCCAGCAGCCAAAACCCCTCCGGACTAGCGGGAGGAACCGGGGAGCTGTTTTTT
j_call: TRBJ2-2
clone_size: .
d_call: TRBD2
v_call: TRBV4-2